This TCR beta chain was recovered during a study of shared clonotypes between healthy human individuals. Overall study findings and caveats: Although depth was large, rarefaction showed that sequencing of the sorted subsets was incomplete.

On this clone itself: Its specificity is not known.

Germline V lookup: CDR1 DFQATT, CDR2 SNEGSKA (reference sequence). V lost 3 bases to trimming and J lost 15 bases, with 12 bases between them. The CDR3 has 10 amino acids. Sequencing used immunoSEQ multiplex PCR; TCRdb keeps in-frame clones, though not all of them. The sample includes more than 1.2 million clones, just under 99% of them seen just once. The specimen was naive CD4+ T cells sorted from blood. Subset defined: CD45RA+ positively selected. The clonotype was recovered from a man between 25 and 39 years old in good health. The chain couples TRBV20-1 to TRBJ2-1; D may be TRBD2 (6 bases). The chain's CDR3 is CSARSPGGFF. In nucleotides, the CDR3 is TGCAGTGCTAGGTCCCCCGGGGGGTTCTTC.